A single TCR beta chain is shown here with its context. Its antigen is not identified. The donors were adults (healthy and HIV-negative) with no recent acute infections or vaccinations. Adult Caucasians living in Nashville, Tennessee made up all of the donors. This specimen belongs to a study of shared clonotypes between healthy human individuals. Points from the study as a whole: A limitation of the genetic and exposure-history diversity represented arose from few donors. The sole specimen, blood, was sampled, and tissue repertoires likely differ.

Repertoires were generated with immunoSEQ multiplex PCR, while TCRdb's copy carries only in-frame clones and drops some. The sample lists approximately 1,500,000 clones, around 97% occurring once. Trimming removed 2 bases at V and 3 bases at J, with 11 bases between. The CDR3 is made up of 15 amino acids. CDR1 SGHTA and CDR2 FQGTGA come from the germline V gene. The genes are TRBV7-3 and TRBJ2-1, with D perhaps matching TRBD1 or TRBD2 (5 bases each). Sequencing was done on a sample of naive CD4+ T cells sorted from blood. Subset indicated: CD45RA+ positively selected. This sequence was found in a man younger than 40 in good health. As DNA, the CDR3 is TGTGCCAGCAGCTTACAACGGGACCACTACAATGAGCAGTTCTTC. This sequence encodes CASSLQRDHYNEQFF.